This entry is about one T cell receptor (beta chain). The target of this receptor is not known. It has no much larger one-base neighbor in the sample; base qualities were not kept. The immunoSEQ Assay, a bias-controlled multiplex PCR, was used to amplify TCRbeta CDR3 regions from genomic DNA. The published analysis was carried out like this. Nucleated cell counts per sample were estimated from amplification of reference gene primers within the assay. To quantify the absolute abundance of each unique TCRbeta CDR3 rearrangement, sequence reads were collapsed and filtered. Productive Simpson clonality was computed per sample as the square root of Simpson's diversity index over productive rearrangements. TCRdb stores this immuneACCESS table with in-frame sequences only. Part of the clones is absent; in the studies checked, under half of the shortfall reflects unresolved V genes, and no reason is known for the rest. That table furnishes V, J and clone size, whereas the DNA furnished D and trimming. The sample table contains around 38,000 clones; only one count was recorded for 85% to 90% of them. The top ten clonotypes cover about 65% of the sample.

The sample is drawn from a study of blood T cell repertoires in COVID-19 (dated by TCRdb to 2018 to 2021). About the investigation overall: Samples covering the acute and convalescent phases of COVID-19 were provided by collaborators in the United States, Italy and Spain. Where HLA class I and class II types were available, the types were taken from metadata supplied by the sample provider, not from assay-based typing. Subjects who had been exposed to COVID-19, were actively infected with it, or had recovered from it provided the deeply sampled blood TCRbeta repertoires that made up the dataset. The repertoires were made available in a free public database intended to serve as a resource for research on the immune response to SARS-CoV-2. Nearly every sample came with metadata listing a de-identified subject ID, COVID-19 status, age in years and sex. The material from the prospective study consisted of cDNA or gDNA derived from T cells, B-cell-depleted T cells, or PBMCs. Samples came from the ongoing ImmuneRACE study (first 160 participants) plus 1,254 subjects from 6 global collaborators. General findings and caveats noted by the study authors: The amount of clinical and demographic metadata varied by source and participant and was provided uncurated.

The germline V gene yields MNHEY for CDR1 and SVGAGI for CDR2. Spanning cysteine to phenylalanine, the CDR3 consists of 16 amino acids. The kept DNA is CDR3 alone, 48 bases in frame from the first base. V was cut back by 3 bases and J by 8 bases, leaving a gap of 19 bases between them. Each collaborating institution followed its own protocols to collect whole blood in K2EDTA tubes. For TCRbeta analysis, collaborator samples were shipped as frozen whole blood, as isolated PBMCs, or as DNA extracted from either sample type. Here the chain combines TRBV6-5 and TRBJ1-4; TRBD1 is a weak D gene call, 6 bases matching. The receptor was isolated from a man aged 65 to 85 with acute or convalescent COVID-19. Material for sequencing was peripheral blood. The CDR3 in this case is CASSYGGPTHSEKLFF. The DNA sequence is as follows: TGTGCCAGCAGTTATGGGGGCCCCACCCACTCAGAAAAACTGTTTTTT.